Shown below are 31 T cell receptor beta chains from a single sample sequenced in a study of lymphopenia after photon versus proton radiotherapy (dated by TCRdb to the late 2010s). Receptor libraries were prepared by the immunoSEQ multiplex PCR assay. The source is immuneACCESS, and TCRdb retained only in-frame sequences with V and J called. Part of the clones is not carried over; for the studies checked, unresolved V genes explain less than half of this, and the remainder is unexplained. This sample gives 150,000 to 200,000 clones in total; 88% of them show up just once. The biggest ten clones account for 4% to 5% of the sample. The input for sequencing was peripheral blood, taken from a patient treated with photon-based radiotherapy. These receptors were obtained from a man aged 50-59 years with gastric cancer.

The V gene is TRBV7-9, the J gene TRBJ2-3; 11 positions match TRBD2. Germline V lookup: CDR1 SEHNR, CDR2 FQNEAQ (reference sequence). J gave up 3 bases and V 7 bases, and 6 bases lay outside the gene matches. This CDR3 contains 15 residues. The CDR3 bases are TGTGCCAGCATACGACTAGCGGGAATGACAGATACGCAGTATTTT. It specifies CASIRLAGMTDTQYF.

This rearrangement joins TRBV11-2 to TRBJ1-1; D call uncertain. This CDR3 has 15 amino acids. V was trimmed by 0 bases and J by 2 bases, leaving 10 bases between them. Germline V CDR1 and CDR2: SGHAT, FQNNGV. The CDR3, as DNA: TGTGCCAGCAGCTTAGAAGGGAGCAGAAACACTGAAGCTTTCTTT. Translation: CASSLEGSRNTEAFF.

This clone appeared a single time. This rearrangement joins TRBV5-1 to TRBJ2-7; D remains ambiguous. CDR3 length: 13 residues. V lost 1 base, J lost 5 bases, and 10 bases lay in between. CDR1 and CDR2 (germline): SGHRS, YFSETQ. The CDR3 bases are TGCGCCAGCAGCTTGCCCAGTCTTGACGAGCAGTACTTC. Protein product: CASSLPSLDEQYF. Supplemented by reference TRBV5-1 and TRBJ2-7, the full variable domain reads KAGVTQTPRYLIKTRGQQVTLSCSPISGHRSVSWYQQTPGQGLQFLFEYFSETQRNKGNFPGRFSGRQFSNSRSEMNVSTLELGDSALYLCASSLPSLDEQYFGPGTRLTVT.

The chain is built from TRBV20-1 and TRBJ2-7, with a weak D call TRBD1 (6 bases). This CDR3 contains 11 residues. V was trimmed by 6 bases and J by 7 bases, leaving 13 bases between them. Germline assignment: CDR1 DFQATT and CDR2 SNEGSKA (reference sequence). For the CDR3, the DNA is TGCAGTGCCCGGGACAAGGGGGAGCAGTACTTC. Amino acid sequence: CSARDKGEQYF.

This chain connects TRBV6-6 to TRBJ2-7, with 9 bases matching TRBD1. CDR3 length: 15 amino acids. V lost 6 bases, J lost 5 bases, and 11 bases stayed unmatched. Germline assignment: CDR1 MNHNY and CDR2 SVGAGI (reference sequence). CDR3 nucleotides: TGTGCCAGCAGAATAACCGGGACAGGGACCCACGAGCAGTACTTC. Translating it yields CASRITGTGTHEQYF.

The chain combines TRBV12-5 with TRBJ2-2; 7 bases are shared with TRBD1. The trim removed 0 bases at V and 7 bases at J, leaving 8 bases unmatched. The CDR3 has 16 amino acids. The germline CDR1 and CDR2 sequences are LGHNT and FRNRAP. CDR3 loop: CASGLVLAQGIGELFF. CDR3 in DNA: TGTGCTAGTGGTTTGGTACTCGCACAGGGGATCGGGGAGCTGTTTTTT.

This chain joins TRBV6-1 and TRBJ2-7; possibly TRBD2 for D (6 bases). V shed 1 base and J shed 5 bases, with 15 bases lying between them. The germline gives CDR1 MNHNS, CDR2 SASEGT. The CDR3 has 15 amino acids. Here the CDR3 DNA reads TGTGCCAGCAGTGAAGTAGGAGGGCCAGGTAACGAGCAGTACTTC. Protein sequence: CASSEVGGPGNEQYF.

The CDR3 sequence: CAWSVLRTSGSGTDTQYF. In DNA form, the CDR3 reads TGTGCCTGGAGTGTTCTTCGGACTAGCGGGAGCGGCACAGATACGCAGTATTTT. V gene TRBV30 combines with J gene TRBJ2-3; TRBD2 agrees at 13 bases. The junction had 7 bases not matched to a gene; V was cut back by 0 bases and J by 1 base. CDR3 length equals 18 residues. Germline loops: CDR1 GTSNPN, CDR2 SVGIG (reference sequence).

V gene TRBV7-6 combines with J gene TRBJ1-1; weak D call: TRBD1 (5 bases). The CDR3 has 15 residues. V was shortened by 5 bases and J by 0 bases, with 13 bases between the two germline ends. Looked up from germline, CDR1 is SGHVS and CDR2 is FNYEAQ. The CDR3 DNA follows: TGTGCCAGCAGCCCAACCGGGACCTTGAACACTGAAGCTTTCTTT. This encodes CASSPTGTLNTEAFF.

CDR3 sequence: CASTPTSGRAGTQYF. CDR3 nucleotides: TGTGCCAGCACCCCGACTAGCGGGAGGGCCGGTACGCAGTATTTT. The chain employs TRBV6-1 and TRBJ2-3; 14 bases agree with TRBD2. CDR1 is MNHNS, CDR2 SASEGT, per germline. The trim removed 7 bases at V and 8 bases at J, leaving 8 bases unmatched. The CDR3 totals 15 residues.

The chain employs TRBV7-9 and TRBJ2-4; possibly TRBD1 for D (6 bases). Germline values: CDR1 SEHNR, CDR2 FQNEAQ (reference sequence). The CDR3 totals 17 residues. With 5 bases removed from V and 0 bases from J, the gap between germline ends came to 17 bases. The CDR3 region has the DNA TGTGCCAGCAGCCACAGGGACATTACACTAGCCAAAAACATTCAGTACTTC. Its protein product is CASSHRDITLAKNIQYF. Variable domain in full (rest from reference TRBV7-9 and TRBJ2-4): DTGVSQNPRHKITKRGQNVTFRCDPISEHNRLYWYRQTLGQGPEFLTYFQNEAQLEKSRLLSDRFSAERPKGSFSTLEIQRTEQGDSAMYLCASSHRDITLAKNIQYFGAGTRLSVL.

The CDR3 DNA is TGTGCCAGCACCAAGGGGACTAGCTGGTGGAATGAGCAGTTCTTC. Encoded protein: CASTKGTSWWNEQFF. This sequence joins TRBV6-5 and TRBJ2-1; 9 bases match TRBD2. This CDR3 comprises 15 residues. CDR1 and CDR2 from the germline V gene are MNHEY and SVGAGI. After removal of 7 bases from V and 7 bases from J, the junction contained 11 bases not matched to a gene.

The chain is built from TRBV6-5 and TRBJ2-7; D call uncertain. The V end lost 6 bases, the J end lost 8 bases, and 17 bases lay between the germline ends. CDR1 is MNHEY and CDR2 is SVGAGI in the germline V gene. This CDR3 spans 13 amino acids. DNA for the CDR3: TGTGCCAGCAGCCCGGACCCTGTCTTGCAGCAGTACTTC. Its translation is CASSPDPVLQQYF.

The CDR3 DNA reads as TGTGCCAGCTCACCACCGGGACAGGACGCCTTTTACGAGCAGTACTTC. As protein: CASSPPGQDAFYEQYF. The chain joins TRBV18 to TRBJ2-7; TRBD1 aligns across 8 bases. The CDR3 sequence is 16 residues long. The germline V gene encodes CDR1 KGHSH and CDR2 LQKENI. The V segment lost 0 bases and the J segment 4 bases; nucleotides outside the gene matches: 8.

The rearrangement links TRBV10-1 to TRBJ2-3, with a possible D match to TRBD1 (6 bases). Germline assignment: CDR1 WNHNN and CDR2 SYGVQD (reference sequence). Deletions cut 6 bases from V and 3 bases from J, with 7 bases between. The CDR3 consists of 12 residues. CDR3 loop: CASRGGTDTQYF. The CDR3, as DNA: TGCGCCAGCAGAGGGGGAACAGATACGCAGTATTTT.

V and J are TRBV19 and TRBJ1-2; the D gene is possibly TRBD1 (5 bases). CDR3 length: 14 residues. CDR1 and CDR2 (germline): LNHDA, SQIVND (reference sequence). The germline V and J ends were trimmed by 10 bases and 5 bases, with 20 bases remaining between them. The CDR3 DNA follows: TGTGCCACTAGGCGAGGGGAGGGAACTTATGGCTACACCTTC. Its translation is CATRRGEGTYGYTF. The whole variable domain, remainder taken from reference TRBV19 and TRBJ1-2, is DGGITQSPKYLFRKEGQNVTLSCEQNLNHDAMYWYRQDPGQGLRLIYYSQIVNDFQKGDIAEGYSVSREKKESFPLTVTSAQKNPTAFYLCATRRGEGTYGYTFGSGTRLTVV.

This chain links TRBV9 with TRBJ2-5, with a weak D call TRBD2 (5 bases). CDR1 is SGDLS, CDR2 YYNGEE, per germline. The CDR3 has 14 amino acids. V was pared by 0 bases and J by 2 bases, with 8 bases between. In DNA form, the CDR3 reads TGTGCCAGCAGCGTAGGGGCGGGTCAAGAGACCCAGTACTTC. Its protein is CASSVGAGQETQYF.

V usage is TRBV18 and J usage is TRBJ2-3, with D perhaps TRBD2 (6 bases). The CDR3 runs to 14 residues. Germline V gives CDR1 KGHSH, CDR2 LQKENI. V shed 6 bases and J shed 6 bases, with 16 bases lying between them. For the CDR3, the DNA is TGTGCCAGCTCCCGGGACTCCGGGGAGGATACGCAGTATTTT. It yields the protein CASSRDSGEDTQYF.

CDR3 loop: CASSPPGTGYTQYF. CDR3 nucleotides: TGTGCCAGCTCACCACCGGGGACAGGCTATACGCAGTATTTT. The chain uses TRBV18 and TRBJ2-3; 8 bases fit TRBD1. Germline CDR1 and CDR2: KGHSH and LQKENI. The CDR3 spans 14 residues. V lost 0 bases and J lost 7; bases outside the gene matches: 3.

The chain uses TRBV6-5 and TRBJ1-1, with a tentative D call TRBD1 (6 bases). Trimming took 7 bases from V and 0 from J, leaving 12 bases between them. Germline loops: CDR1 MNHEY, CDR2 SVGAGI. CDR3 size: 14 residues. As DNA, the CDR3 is TGTGCCAGCAAAGAGGGGGGAATGAACACTGAAGCTTTCTTT. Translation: CASKEGGMNTEAFF.

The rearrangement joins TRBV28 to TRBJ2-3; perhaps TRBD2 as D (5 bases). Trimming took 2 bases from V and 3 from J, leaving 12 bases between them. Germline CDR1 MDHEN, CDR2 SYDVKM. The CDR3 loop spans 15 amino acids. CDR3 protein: CASSLERGSTDTQYF. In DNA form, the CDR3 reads TGTGCCAGCAGTTTAGAGAGAGGGTCTACAGATACGCAGTATTTT.

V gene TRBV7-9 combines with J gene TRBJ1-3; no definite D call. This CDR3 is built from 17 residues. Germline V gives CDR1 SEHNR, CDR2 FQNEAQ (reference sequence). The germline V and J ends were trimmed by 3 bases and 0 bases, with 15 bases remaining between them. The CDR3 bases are TGTGCCAGCAGCTTTGGAGGTGGCTCGATCTCTGGAAACACCATATATTTT. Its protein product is CASSFGGGSISGNTIYF.

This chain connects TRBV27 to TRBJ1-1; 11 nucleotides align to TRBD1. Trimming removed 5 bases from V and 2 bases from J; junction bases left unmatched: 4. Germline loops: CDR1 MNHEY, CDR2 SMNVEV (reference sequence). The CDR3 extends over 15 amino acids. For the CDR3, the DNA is TGTGCCAGCAGTGTGGGACAGGGGGTAAACACTGAAGCTTTCTTT. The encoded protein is CASSVGQGVNTEAFF.

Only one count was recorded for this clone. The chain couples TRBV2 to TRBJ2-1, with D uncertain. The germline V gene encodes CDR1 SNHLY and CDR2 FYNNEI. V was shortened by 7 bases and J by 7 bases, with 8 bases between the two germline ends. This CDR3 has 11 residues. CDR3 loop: CASTLINEQFF. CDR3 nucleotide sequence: TGTGCCAGCACCCTCATTAATGAGCAGTTCTTC.

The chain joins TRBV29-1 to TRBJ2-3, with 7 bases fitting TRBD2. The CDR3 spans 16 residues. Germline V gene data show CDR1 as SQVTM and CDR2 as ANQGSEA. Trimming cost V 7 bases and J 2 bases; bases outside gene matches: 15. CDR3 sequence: CSAIDTGGSFTDTQYF. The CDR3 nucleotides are TGCAGCGCCATTGACACCGGCGGGAGTTTCACAGATACGCAGTATTTT.

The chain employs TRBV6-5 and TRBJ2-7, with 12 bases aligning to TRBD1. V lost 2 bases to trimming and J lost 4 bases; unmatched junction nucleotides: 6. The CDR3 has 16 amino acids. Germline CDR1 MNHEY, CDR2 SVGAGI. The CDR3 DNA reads TGTGCCAGCAGTTACAACCGGGACAGGGGGCAATACGAGCAGTACTTC. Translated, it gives CASSYNRDRGQYEQYF.

The chain's CDR3 is CASSAGTSGYNEQFF. In nucleotides, the CDR3 is TGTGCCAGCAGCGCTGGGACTAGCGGGTACAATGAGCAGTTCTTC. The V and J genes are TRBV6-1 and TRBJ2-1; 12 positions agree with TRBD2. The CDR3 is 15 amino acids. In germline, CDR1 is MNHNS, CDR2 SASEGT. The trim removed 6 bases at V and 4 bases at J, leaving 4 bases unmatched.

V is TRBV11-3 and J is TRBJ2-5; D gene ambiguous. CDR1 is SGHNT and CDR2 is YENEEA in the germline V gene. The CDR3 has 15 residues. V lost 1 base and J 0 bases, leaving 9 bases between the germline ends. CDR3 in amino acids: CASSLGYRDQETQYF. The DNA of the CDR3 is TGTGCCAGCAGCTTAGGATACAGAGACCAAGAGACCCAGTACTTC.

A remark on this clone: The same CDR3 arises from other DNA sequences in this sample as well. Written as DNA, the CDR3 is TGTGCCAGCTCACCAGGGGGTACGGGGGCCAACGTCCTGACTTTC. Protein product: CASSPGGTGANVLTF. The V call is TRBV18, the J call TRBJ2-6; D may correspond to TRBD1 or TRBD2 (5 bases each). Germline assignment: CDR1 KGHSH and CDR2 LQKENI. V was cut by 2 bases and J by 4 bases, with 9 bases left in between. The CDR3 sequence is 15 residues long.

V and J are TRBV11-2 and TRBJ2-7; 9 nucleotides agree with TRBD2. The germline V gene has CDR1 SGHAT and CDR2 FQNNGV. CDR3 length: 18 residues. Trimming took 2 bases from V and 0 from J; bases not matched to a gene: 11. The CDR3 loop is CASSLRWVAGGPSYEQYF. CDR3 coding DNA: TGTGCCAGCAGCTTAAGGTGGGTGGCGGGAGGGCCCTCCTACGAGCAGTACTTC.

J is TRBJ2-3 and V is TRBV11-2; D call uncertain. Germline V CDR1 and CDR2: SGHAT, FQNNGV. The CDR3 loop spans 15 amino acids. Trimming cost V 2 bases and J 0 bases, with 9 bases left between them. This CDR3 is CASSLIAHSTDTQYF. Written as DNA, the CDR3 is TGTGCCAGCAGCTTAATTGCCCATAGCACAGATACGCAGTATTTT.